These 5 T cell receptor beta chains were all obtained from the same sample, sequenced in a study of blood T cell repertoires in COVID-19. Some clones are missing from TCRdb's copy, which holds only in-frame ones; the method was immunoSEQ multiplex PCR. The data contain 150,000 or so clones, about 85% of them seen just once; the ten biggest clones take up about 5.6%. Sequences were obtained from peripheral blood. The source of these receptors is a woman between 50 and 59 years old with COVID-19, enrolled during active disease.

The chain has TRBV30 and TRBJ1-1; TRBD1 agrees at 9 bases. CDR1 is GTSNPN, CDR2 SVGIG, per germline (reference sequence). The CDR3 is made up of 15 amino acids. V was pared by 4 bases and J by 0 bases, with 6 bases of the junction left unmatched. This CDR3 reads CAWTITGGMNTEAFF. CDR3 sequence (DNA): TGTGCCTGGACTATTACAGGGGGCATGAACACTGAAGCTTTCTTT.

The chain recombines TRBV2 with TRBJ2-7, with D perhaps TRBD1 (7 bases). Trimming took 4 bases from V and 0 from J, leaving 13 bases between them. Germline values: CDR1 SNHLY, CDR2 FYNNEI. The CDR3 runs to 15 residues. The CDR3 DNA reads TGTGCCAGCAGTGTGGACAGGACTACCTCCTACGAGCAGTACTTC. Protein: CASSVDRTTSYEQYF.

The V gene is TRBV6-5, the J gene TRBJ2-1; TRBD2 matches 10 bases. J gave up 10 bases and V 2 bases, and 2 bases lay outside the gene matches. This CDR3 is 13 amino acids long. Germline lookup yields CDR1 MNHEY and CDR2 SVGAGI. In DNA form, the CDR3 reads TGTGCCAGCAGTTACGTAGCGGGGGGAGAGCAGTTCTTC. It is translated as CASSYVAGGEQFF.

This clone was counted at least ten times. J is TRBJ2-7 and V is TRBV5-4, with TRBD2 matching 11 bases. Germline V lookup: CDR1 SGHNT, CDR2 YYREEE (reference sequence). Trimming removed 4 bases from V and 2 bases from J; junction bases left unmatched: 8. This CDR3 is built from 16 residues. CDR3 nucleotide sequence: TGTGCCAGCAGCGCCGGGCTAGCGGGGGGTGCCTACGAGCAGTACTTC. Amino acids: CASSAGLAGGAYEQYF.

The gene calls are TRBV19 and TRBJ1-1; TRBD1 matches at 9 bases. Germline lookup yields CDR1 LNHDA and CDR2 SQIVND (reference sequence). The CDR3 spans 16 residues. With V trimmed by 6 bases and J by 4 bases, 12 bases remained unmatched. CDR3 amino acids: CASSGVTGGAPTEAFF. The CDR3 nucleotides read TGTGCCAGTAGCGGAGTCACAGGGGGCGCGCCCACTGAAGCTTTCTTT.